This TCR beta chain was documented in a study of blood T cell repertoires in COVID-19 (dated by TCRdb to the early 2020s). Regarding the research as a whole: The collaborator samples originated in the United States, Italy and Spain and spanned the acute and convalescent phases of COVID-19. The prospective study material was composed of cDNA or gDNA derived from T cells, B-cell-depleted T cells, or PBMCs. Subjects who had been exposed to COVID-19, were actively infected with it, or had recovered from it provided the deeply sampled blood TCRbeta repertoires that made up the dataset. The repertoires were released in a freely available public database intended as a resource for research on the immune response to SARS-CoV-2. The samples were drawn from the first 160 participants of the ongoing ImmuneRACE study and from 950 to 1,500 subjects provided by 6 global collaborators. The sample metadata nearly always contained a de-identified subject ID, COVID-19 status, age in years and sex. Where available, HLA class I and class II types were taken from metadata supplied by the sample provider and were not determined by assay-based typing.

Study-wide conclusions, independent of this receptor: Clinical and demographic metadata were provided uncurated, with the amount varying by source and participant.

TCRbeta CDR3 regions were amplified from genomic DNA by means of the immunoSEQ Assay, a bias-controlled multiplex PCR. In the authors' own workflow: The number of nucleated cells in each sample was estimated from the amplification of reference gene primers within the assay. To quantify the absolute abundance of each unique TCRbeta CDR3 rearrangement, sequence reads were collapsed and filtered. Productive Simpson clonality was computed per sample as the square root of Simpson's diversity index over productive rearrangements. The clones in this table, taken by TCRdb from immuneACCESS, are in-frame only. Not every clone is retained; where verified, under half of the shortfall comes from an unresolved V gene, and the cause of the rest is unknown. For V, J and clone size, that table is used; D and trimming come from the DNA. The sample includes 350,000 or so clones, with around 90% observed a single time. The ten biggest clones cover about 7% of the sample.

The V and J ends are trimmed by 0 bases and 4 bases, leaving 7 bases between them. From cysteine to phenylalanine, the CDR3 is 14 amino acids long. The only DNA kept is the CDR3, 42 bases in frame from the first base. CDR1 and CDR2 were assigned from the germline V gene as SGHDT and YYEEEE. To note about this clone: The specificity of this receptor is unknown. No per-base quality is available; no much larger clone lies one base away.

The collaborating institutions used their own protocols to collect whole blood in K2EDTA tubes. For TCRbeta analysis, collaborator samples were shipped as frozen whole blood, as isolated PBMCs, or as DNA extracted from either sample type. The sequencing input was peripheral blood. The V and J segments used are TRBV5-6 and TRBJ1-4; the D segment cannot be called with confidence. The receptor comes from a man between 18 and 35 years old with active or convalescent COVID-19. The encoded CDR3 is CASSLGLINEKLFF. Read as DNA, the sequence is TGTGCCAGCAGCTTGGGCCTAATTAATGAAAAACTGTTTTTT.